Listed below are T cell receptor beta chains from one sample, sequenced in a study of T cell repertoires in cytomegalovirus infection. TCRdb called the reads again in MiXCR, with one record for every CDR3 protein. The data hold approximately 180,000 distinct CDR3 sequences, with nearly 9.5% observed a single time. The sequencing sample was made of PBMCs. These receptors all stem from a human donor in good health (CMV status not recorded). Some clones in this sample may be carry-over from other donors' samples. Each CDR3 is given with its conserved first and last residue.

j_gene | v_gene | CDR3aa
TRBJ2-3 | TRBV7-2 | CASSLGNRAGDTQYF
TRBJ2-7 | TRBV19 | CASSMQGLYYEQYF
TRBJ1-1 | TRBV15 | CATSRDLPGVNTEAFF
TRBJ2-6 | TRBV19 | CASSTTAGWANVLTF
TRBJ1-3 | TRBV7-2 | CASSLLRGAGNTIYF
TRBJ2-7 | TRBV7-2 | CASSLQQVYEQYF
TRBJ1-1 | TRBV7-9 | CASSTQMNTEAFF
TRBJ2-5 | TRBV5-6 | CASSWVGPTSGETQYF
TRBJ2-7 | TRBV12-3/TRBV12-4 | CASAKRGSSYEQYF
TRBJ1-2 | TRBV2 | CASSSGPLYGYTF
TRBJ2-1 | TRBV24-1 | CATSRVTSGSNEQFF
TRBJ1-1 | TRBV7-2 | CASSLAGSGGGTEAFF
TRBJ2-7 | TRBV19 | CASSIVTGTSEQYF
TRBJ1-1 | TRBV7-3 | CASSPGYTVQTEAFF
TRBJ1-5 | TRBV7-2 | CASSLVGTQPQHF
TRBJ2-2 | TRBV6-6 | CASISHVNTGELFF
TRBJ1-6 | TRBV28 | CASSRIWTGHSSGSPLHF
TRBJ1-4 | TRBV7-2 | CASSLGGVSEKLFF
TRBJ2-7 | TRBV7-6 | CASSPRSIAYEQYF
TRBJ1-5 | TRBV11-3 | CASSADRGYSNQPQHF
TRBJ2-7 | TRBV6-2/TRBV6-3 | CASSALAGGPEQYF
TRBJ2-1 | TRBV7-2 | CASSLGDTAINEQFF
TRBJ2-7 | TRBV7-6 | CASSPPGQTQQYF
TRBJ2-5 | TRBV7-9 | CASSSQKAGFTGETQYF
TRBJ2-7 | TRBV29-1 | CSVESASGPYEQYF
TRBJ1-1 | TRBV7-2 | CASLGSEAFF
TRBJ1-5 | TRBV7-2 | CASSLGGLPQGIGNQPQHF
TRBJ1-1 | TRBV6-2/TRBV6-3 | CASSYSGGGETEAFF
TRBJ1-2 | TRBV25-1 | CASSPNGGTRGYYGYTF
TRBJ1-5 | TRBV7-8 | CASSLRGTGTWEPQHF
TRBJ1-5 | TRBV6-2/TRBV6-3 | CATSWYRSNQPQHF
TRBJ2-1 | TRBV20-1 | CSAHEARGSRLEQFF
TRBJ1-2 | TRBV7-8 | CASSRRDSLYGYTF
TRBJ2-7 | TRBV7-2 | CASSRSGTGGYEQYF
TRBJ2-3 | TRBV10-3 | CAIRLDGPDTQYF
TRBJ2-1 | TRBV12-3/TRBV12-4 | CASSYWGNEQFF
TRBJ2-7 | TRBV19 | CASTTGGLDKQYF
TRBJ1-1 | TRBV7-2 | CASSRQTMNTEAFF
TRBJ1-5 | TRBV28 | CASSGQAHQPQHF
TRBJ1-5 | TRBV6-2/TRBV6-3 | CASSYGAGRSNQPQHF
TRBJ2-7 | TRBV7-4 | CASSLFRDYPEEQYF
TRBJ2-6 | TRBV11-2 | CASRPPGRAPGGANVLTF
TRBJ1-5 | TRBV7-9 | CASSTGGQRNQPQHF
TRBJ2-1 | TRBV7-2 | CASSLVIGGRDFANEQFF
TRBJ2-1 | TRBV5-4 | CASSSGQTRTYNEQFF
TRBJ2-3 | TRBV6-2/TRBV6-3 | CASRRARGQGTDTQYF
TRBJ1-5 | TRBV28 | CASTKLRDRYSNQPQHF
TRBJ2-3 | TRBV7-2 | CASSFGSTDTQYF
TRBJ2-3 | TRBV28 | CASSLPPGSQLLHTDTQYF
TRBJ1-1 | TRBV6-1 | CASRESGGIHTEAFF
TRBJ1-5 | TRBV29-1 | CSVRQGQGSNQPQHF
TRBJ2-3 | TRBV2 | CARTAGATNLSTDTQYF